These 12 T cell receptor beta chains originate from one sample sequenced in a study of tumour-infiltrating T cells in Burkitt lymphoma. Sequencing was performed with immunoSEQ multiplex PCR; in TCRdb, only in-frame clones are kept and a portion is missing. The sample carries thousands of clones, around 70% recorded once. The sample comprised tumor tissue. These receptors all stem from a human donor with diffuse large B-cell lymphoma.

The rearrangement joins TRBV6-6 to TRBJ1-2, with D possibly being TRBD1 (6 bases). Trimming took 5 bases from V and 6 from J, leaving 16 bases between them. Germline CDR1 is MNHNY and CDR2 is SVGAGI (reference sequence). The CDR3 length is 14 residues. The CDR3 region is CASSTIVGADGYTF. The CDR3 DNA is TGTGCCAGCAGTACCATCGTGGGGGCGGATGGCTACACCTTC.

This chain uses TRBV5-1 with TRBJ2-1; D perhaps matches TRBD2 (7 bases). This CDR3 spans 16 amino acids. V was pared by 0 bases and J by 1 base, with 11 bases between. Germline CDR1 reads SGHRS; CDR2 reads YFSETQ. The CDR3 DNA is TGCGCCAGCAGCTTGGTAGGGGGGGCATCCTACAATGAGCAGTTCTTC. Translating it yields CASSLVGGASYNEQFF.

This clone came up a few times. This chain uses TRBV4-1 with TRBJ2-1, with TRBD1 identical over 9 bases. Germline loops: CDR1 MGHRA, CDR2 YSYEKL. The ends lost 0 bases at V and 4 bases at J; junction bases unmatched: 10. CDR3 size: 18 residues. DNA for the CDR3: TGCGCCAGCAGCCAAGATCTCCCCTGGACAGGGGAGTACAATGAGCAGTTCTTC. It specifies CASSQDLPWTGEYNEQFF.

This chain connects TRBV5-8 to TRBJ1-1; D call uncertain. This CDR3 region has 13 residues. V was shortened by 0 bases and J by 7 bases, with 10 bases between the two germline ends. The V gene's germline CDR1 is SGHTS and CDR2 YDEGEE. CDR3 coding DNA: TGTGCCAGCAGCTTGGAGCCCCGGAGTGAAGCTTTCTTT. It translates to CASSLEPRSEAFF.

In this sample, this clone turned up once. V and J are TRBV10-3 and TRBJ1-3, with D possibly being TRBD1 (6 bases). In germline, CDR1 is ENHRY, CDR2 SYGVKD. CDR3 length equals 13 residues. Trimming took off 8 bases at V and 4 bases at J, with 12 bases between the two ends. Here the CDR3 DNA reads TGTGCCATCTCTCCAGGGGCGGGAAACACCATATATTTT. Its protein product is CAISPGAGNTIYF.

The chain is built from TRBV18 and TRBJ2-7; the D is unclear. Germline V gene sequence: CDR1 KGHSH, CDR2 LQKENI. This CDR3 has 15 residues. V gave up 4 bases and J gave up 0 bases, with 13 bases separating them. This CDR3 is CASSQGPWGSYEQYF. DNA for the CDR3: TGTGCCAGCTCACAGGGCCCTTGGGGCTCCTACGAGCAGTACTTC. The full variable domain, rest sourced from reference TRBV18 and TRBJ2-7, is NAGVMQNPRHLVRRRGQEARLRCSPMKGHSHVYWYRQLPEEGLKFMVYLQKENIIDESGMPKERFSAEFPKEGPSILRIQQVVRGDSAAYFCASSQGPWGSYEQYFGPGTRLTVT.

The CDR3 bases are TGTGCCAGCAGCTTTTCTCAGTACACTGAAGCTTTCTTT. Translating gives CASSFSQYTEAFF. The rearrangement links TRBV7-2 to TRBJ1-1; no reliable D call. CDR3 size: 13 residues. V was trimmed by 3 bases and J by 3 bases, leaving 8 bases between them. Germline CDR1 is SGHTA and CDR2 is FQGNSA. Variable domain in full (rest from reference TRBV7-2 and TRBJ1-1): GAGVSQSPSNKVTEKGKDVELRCDPISGHTALYWYRQSLGQGLEFLIYFQGNSAPDKSGLPSDRFSAERTGGSVSTLTIQRTQQEDSAVYLCASSFSQYTEAFFGQGTRLTVV.

This clone was seen more than once but under ten times. The V call is TRBV19, the J call TRBJ1-1; no clear D gene. CDR1 and CDR2 from the germline V gene are LNHDA and SQIVND (reference sequence). CDR3 length equals 13 residues. Trimming left V 5 bases short and J 3 bases short, with 10 bases between. CDR3 coding DNA: TGTGCCAGTAGTCTAAATCTGGACACTGAAGCTTTCTTT. This codes for CASSLNLDTEAFF. Full variable domain (remainder filled in from reference TRBV19 and TRBJ1-1): DGGITQSPKYLFRKEGQNVTLSCEQNLNHDAMYWYRQDPGQGLRLIYYSQIVNDFQKGDIAEGYSVSREKKESFPLTVTSAQKNPTAFYLCASSLNLDTEAFFGQGTRLTVV.

This chain connects TRBV11-3 to TRBJ2-3; a weak D match, TRBD1 (5 bases). V lost 5 bases, J lost 8 bases, and 11 bases lay in between. From germline, CDR1 is SGHNT and CDR2 YENEEA. The CDR3 consists of 12 residues. CDR3 DNA: TGTGCCAGCAGCGGAGACAGTCCTACGCAGTATTTT. Its protein product is CASSGDSPTQYF.

V and J are TRBV4-1 and TRBJ1-2, with D maybe TRBD1 (6 bases). Between the trimmed V and J ends, which lost 0 bases and 2 bases, there was a span of 10 bases. The CDR3 length is 15 residues. CDR1 MGHRA and CDR2 YSYEKL come from the germline V gene. CDR3 protein: CASSQDHRANYGYTF. The CDR3 DNA reads TGCGCCAGCAGCCAAGATCACAGGGCGAACTATGGCTACACCTTC.

The chain links TRBV7-8 to TRBJ2-1; 9 bases match TRBD1. Looked up from germline, CDR1 is SGHVS and CDR2 is FQNEAQ. Trimming at V came to 5 bases and at J to 3 bases, leaving 5 bases not matched to a gene. The CDR3 is 15 residues long. The CDR3 spells CASSPTGGNYNEQFF. DNA of the CDR3: TGTGCCAGCAGCCCGACAGGGGGGAACTACAATGAGCAGTTCTTC.

This chain connects TRBV2 to TRBJ2-7; 9 bases map to TRBD1. Looked up from germline, CDR1 is SNHLY and CDR2 is FYNNEI. Trimming removed 2 bases from V and 2 bases from J; junction bases left unmatched: 7. The CDR3 sequence is 16 residues long. The CDR3 region has the DNA TGTGCCAGCAGTGAAACATTGGACAGGGGAACCTACGAGCAGTACTTC. Protein product: CASSETLDRGTYEQYF.